The 13 T cell receptor beta chains reported below all come from one sample, sequenced in a study of T cell responses to AZD1222 COVID-19 vaccine. TCRdb's table, derived via immunoSEQ multiplex PCR, lists solely in-frame clones and lacks some. Here the sample spans around 130,000 clones, roughly 92% being singletons. The specimen comprised peripheral blood, sampled 28 days after the second AZD1222 dose. The origin of the receptors is an adult who received the AZD1222 COVID-19 vaccine.

The chain uses TRBV5-1 and TRBJ2-5, with 12 bases aligning to TRBD2. The V gene's germline CDR1 is SGHRS and CDR2 YFSETQ. Unmatched junction bases numbered 8, after V lost 4 bases and J lost 4 bases. This CDR3 spans 16 amino acids. Written as DNA, the CDR3 is TGCGCCAGCAGCCCCCGACTAGCGGGGGTTACAGAGACCCAGTACTTC. This encodes CASSPRLAGVTETQYF.

This clone has just a few counts. The chain combines TRBV28 with TRBJ1-2; 7 nucleotides line up with TRBD1. CDR3 length equals 18 residues. The germline CDR1 and CDR2 sequences are MDHEN and SYDVKM. The trim removed 1 base at V and 1 base at J, leaving 12 bases unmatched. The chain's CDR3 is CASSLSHQKTGFNYGYTF. The CDR3 DNA reads as TGTGCCAGCAGTTTATCCCACCAAAAGACAGGGTTTAACTATGGCTACACCTTC.

The gene calls are TRBV7-8 and TRBJ2-5; 7 nucleotides match TRBD1. V was pared by 5 bases and J by 2 bases, with 5 bases of the junction left unmatched. The CDR3 contains 14 residues. Germline assignment: CDR1 SGHVS and CDR2 FQNEAQ. For the CDR3, the DNA is TGTGCCAGCAGCATCCCGGGACAGCAAGAGACCCAGTACTTC. Its protein is CASSIPGQQETQYF.

V gene TRBV18 combines with J gene TRBJ2-7, with a weak D call TRBD2 (6 bases). CDR1 and CDR2 from the germline V gene are KGHSH and LQKENI. With 6 bases removed from V and 6 bases from J, the gap between germline ends came to 9 bases. The CDR3 is 11 amino acids. This CDR3 reads CASSAGLEQYF. In DNA form, the CDR3 reads TGTGCCAGCTCGGCGGGGCTCGAGCAGTACTTC.

The chain recombines TRBV4-1 with TRBJ2-6; 7 bases align to TRBD1. Trimming cost V 6 bases and J 0 bases; bases outside gene matches: 8. CDR3 size: 17 residues. CDR1 MGHRA and CDR2 YSYEKL come from the germline V gene. The CDR3 DNA sequence: TGCGCCAGCAGTCTAGGGACAGTGCGCTCTGGGGCCAACGTCCTGACTTTC. This translates into CASSLGTVRSGANVLTF.

The chain recombines TRBV5-6 with TRBJ1-3; D gene uncertain. The ends were cut back, 4 bases at V and 0 bases at J, with 11 bases in the middle. Germline CDR1 SGHDT, CDR2 YYEEEE. The CDR3 sequence is 15 residues long. CDR3 residues: CASSPMGLSGNTIYF. The CDR3 DNA sequence: TGTGCCAGCAGCCCAATGGGCCTCTCTGGAAACACCATATATTTT.

This clone was observed a single time. The chain recombines TRBV9 with TRBJ2-7, with TRBD1 matching over 8 bases. V lost 4 bases to trimming and J lost 6 bases; unmatched junction nucleotides: 0. The CDR3 totals 11 residues. Germline V gene lookup returns CDR1 SGDLS and CDR2 YYNGEE. The CDR3 protein is CASSQGAEQYF. Here the CDR3 DNA reads TGTGCCAGCAGCCAGGGGGCCGAGCAGTACTTC.

The gene calls are TRBV7-8 and TRBJ2-5; no clear D. CDR1 is SGHVS and CDR2 is FQNEAQ in the germline V gene. CDR3 size: 13 residues. The ends were cut back, 5 bases at V and 5 bases at J, with 12 bases in the middle. The CDR3, as DNA: TGTGCCAGCAGCCGGGCTTATGGGGAGACCCAGTACTTC. It translates to CASSRAYGETQYF.

This clone appeared once. The CDR3 sequence: CATSSPGGNTEAFF. CDR3 nucleotides: TGTGCCACCAGCAGCCCAGGGGGGAACACTGAAGCTTTCTTT. The chain recombines TRBV15 with TRBJ1-1, with 7 bases identical to TRBD1. Per germline, CDR1 LNHNV and CDR2 YYDKDF (reference sequence). The V gene end was trimmed by 3 bases and the J gene end by 1 base; junction bases not matched to a gene: 2. CDR3 size: 14 residues.

The J gene is TRBJ2-6, the V gene TRBV18; 12 bases map to TRBD2. This CDR3 contains 19 residues. The junction had 4 bases not matched to a gene; V was cut back by 1 base and J by 0 bases. Looked up from germline, CDR1 is KGHSH and CDR2 is LQKENI. CDR3 DNA sequence: TGTGCCAGCTCACCACGACTAGCGGGGGCCGACTCTGGGGCCAACGTCCTGACTTTC. Its translation is CASSPRLAGADSGANVLTF.

The chain employs TRBV6-2 or TRBV6-3 and TRBJ2-4; D is uncertain. V dropped 3 bases and J dropped 0 bases, with 9 bases sitting between them. Germline V lookup: CDR1 MNHEY, CDR2 SVGEGT. The CDR3 covers 15 residues. For the CDR3, the DNA is TGTGCCAGCAGTTATCCCGGGCAAGCCAAAAACATTCAGTACTTC. Its translation: CASSYPGQAKNIQYF.

The genes are TRBV7-6 and TRBJ2-7, with D possibly being TRBD1 or TRBD2 (5 bases each). The V and J ends lost 5 bases and 3 bases respectively, with 14 bases between them. The CDR3 covers 14 residues. CDR1 and CDR2 (germline): SGHVS, FNYEAQ. DNA for the CDR3: TGTGCCAGCAGCCCCGGGACGGAGATCTACGAGCAGTACTTC. Protein product: CASSPGTEIYEQYF.

This sequence joins TRBV28 and TRBJ2-7; D may be TRBD2 (6 bases). Trimming took off 6 bases at V and 1 base at J, with 13 bases between the two ends. The germline CDR1 and CDR2 sequences are MDHEN and SYDVKM. The CDR3 is 14 residues long. CDR3 in amino acids: CASRTGGRSYEQYF. DNA for the CDR3: TGTGCCAGCAGAACCGGAGGGCGGTCCTACGAGCAGTACTTC.